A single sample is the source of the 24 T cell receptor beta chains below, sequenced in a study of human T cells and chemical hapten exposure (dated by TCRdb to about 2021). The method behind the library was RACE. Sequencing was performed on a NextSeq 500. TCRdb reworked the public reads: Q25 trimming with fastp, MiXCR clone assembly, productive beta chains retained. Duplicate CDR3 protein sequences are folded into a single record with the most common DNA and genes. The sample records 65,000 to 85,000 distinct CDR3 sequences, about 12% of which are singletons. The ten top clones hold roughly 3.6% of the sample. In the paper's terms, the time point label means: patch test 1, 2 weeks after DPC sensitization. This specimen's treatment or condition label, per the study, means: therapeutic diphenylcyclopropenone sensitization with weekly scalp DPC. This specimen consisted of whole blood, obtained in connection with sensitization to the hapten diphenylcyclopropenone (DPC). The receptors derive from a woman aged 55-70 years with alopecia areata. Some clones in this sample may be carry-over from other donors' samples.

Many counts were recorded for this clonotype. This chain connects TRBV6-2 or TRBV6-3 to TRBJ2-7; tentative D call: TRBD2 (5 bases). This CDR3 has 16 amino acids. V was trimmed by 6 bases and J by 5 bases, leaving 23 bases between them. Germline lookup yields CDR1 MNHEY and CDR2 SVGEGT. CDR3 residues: CASSKRRVPERNEQYF. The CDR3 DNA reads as TGTGCCAGCAGCAAACGGCGGGTTCCGGAGCGAAACGAGCAGTACTTC.

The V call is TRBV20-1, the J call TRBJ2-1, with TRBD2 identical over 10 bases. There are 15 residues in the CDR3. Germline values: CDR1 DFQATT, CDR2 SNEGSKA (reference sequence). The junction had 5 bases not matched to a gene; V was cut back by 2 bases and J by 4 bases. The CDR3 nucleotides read TGCAGTGCTAGACGGAGCGGGGGGGAGTACAATGAGCAGTTCTTC. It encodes CSARRSGGEYNEQFF.

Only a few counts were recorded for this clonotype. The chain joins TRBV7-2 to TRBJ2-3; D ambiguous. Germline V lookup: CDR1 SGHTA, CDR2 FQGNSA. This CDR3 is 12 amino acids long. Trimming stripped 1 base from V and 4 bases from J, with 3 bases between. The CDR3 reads CASSLGADTQYF. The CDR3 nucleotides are TGTGCCAGCAGCTTAGGCGCAGATACGCAGTATTTT.

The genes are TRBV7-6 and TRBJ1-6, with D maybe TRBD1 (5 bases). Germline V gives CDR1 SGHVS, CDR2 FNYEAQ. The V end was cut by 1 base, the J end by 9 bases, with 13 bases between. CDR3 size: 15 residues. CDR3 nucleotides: TGTGCCAGCAGCTTAGGGGCAGGGAATGGTTCACCCCTCCACTTT. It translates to CASSLGAGNGSPLHF.

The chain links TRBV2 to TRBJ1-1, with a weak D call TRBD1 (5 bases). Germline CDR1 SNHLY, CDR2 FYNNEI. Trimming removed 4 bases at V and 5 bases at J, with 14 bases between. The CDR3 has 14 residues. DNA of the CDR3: TGTGCCAGCAGTGTTGGGAGGGGAGGAACTGAAGCTTTCTTT. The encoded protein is CASSVGRGGTEAFF.

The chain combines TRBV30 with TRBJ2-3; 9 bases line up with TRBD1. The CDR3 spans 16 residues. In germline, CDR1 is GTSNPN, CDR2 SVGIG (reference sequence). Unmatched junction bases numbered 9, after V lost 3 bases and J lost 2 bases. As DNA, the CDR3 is TGTGCCTGGAGCCTAGGGACAGGGCGATACACAGATACGCAGTATTTT. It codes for CAWSLGTGRYTDTQYF.

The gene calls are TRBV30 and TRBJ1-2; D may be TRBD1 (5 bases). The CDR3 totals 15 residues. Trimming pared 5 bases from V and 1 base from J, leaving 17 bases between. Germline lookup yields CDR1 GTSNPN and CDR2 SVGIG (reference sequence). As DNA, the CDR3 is TGTGCCTGGGGGAGGGACCGAGCTTTTAACTATGGCTACACCTTC. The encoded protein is CAWGRDRAFNYGYTF.

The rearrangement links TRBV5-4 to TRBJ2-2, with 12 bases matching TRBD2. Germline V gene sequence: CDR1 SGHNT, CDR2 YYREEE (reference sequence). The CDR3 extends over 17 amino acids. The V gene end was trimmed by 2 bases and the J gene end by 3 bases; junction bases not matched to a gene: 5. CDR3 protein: CASSLGGTSGYTGELFF. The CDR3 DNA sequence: TGTGCCAGCAGCTTAGGCGGGACTAGCGGGTACACCGGGGAGCTGTTTTTT.

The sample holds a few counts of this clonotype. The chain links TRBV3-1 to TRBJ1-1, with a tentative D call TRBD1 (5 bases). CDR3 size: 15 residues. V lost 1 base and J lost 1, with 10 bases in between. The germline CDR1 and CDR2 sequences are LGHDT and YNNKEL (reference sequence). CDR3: CASSQAGTGNTEAFF. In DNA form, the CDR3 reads TGTGCCAGCAGCCAAGCCGGGACGGGGAACACTGAAGCTTTCTTT. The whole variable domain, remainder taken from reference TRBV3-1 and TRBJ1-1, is DTAVSQTPKYLVTQMGNDKSIKCEQNLGHDTMYWYKQDSKKFLKIMFSYNNKELIINETVPNRFSPKSPDKAHLNLHINSLELGDSAVYFCASSQAGTGNTEAFFGQGTRLTVV.

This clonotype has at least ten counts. The CDR3 nucleotides read TGTGCCAGCAGCCCTAGGGGACAGGGTAACCAAGAGACCCAGTACTTC. This codes for CASSPRGQGNQETQYF. The rearrangement links TRBV11-2 to TRBJ2-5; 9 bases map to TRBD1. CDR1 is SGHAT and CDR2 is FQNNGV in the germline V gene. With V trimmed by 5 bases and J by 0 bases, 7 bases remained unmatched. This CDR3 has 16 residues.

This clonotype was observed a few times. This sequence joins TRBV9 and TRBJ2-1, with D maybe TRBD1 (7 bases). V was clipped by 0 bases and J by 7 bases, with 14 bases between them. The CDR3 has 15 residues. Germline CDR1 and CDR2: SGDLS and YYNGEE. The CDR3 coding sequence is TGTGCCAGCAGCGTAGAGGCAGGGGGGATGAATGAGCAGTTCTTC. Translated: CASSVEAGGMNEQFF.

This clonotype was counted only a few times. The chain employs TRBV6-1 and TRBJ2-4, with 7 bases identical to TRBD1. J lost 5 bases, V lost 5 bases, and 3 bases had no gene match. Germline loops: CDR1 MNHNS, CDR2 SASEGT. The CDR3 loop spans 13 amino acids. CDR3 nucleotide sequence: TGTGCCAGCAGTCGGGACAGCCAAAACATTCAGTACTTC. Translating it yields CASSRDSQNIQYF.

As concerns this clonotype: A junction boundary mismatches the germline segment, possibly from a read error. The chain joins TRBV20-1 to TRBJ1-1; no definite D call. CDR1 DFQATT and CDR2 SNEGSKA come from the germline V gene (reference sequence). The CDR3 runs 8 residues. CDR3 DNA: TGCAGTGCTAGGACTAGGATCTTT. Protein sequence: CSARTRIF.

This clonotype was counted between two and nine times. The CDR3 DNA reads as TGTGCCAGCAGGATCGGACGTGTGGGAGGCTACACCTTC. Its translation: CASRIGRVGGYTF. The chain recombines TRBV7-9 with TRBJ1-2; no clear D. V gave up 6 bases and J gave up 8 bases, with 16 bases separating them. This CDR3 comprises 13 residues. Germline CDR1 is SEHNR and CDR2 is FQNEAQ (reference sequence).

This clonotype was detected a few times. The CDR3 loop reads CASSGRTGQPQHF. CDR3 DNA: TGTGCCAGCAGCGGGCGGACGGGGCAGCCCCAGCATTTT. This chain joins TRBV11-2 and TRBJ1-5, with D uncertain. V lost 5 bases and J lost 7, with 12 bases in between. The germline gives CDR1 SGHAT, CDR2 FQNNGV. This CDR3 is 13 amino acids long. Combining the CDR3 with reference TRBV11-2 and TRBJ1-5 gives the whole variable domain EAGVAQSPRYKIIEKRQSVAFWCNPISGHATLYWYQQILGQGPKLLIQFQNNGVVDDSQLPKDRFSAERLKGVDSTLKIQPAKLEDSAVYLCASSGRTGQPQHFGDGTRLSIL.

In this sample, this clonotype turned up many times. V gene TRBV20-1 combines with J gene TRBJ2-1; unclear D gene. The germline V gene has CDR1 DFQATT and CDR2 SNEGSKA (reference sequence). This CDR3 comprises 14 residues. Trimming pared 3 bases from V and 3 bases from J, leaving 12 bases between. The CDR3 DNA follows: TGCAGTGCTAGTCTTGCAGGATACTACAATGAGCAGTTCTTC. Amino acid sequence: CSASLAGYYNEQFF.

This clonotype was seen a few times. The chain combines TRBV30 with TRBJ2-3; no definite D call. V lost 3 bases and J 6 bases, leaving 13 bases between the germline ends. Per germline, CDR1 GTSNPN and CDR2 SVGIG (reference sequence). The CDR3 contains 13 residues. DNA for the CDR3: TGTGCCTGGAGCGCCCGTGGGCGGGATACGCAGTATTTT. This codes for CAWSARGRDTQYF.

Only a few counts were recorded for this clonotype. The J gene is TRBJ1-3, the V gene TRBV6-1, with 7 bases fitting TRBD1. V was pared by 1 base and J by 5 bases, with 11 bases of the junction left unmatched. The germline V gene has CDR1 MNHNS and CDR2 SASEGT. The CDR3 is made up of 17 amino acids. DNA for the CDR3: TGTGCCAGCAGTGAAGTGCTTCGACAGGGTGGAAGAAACACCATATATTTT. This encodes CASSEVLRQGGRNTIYF.

Written as DNA, the CDR3 is TGTGCCAGCATCCCCGGGACTAGTCCATCCGGGGAGCTGTTTTTT. Protein sequence: CASIPGTSPSGELFF. The genes are TRBV7-2 and TRBJ2-2; 8 nucleotides match TRBD2. The CDR3 covers 15 residues. V was clipped by 7 bases and J by 6 bases; unmatched bases: 10. CDR1 is SGHTA, CDR2 FQGNSA, per germline.

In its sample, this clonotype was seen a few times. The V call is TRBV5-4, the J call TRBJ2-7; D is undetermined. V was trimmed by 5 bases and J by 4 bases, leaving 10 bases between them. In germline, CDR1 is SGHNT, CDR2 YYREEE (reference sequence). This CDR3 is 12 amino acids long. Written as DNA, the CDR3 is TGTGCCAGCAGAGAGGACGCGTACGAGCAGTACTTC. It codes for CASREDAYEQYF.

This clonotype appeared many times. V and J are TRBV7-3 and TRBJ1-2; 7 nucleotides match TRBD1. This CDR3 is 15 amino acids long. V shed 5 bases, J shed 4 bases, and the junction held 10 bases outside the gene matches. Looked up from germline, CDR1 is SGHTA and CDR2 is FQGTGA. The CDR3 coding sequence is TGTGCCAGCAGCCTCTTCCGGGACAGCTTCTATGGCTACACCTTC. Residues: CASSLFRDSFYGYTF. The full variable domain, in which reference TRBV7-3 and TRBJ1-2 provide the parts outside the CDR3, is GAGVSQTPSNKVTEKGKYVELRCDPISGHTALYWYRQSLGQGPEFLIYFQGTGAADDSGLPNDRFFAVRPEGSVSTLKIQRTERGDSAVYLCASSLFRDSFYGYTFGSGTRLTVV.

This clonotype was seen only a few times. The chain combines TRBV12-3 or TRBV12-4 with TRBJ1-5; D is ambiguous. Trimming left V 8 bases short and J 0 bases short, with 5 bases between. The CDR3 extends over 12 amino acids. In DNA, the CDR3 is TGTGCCAGCGCTTATAGCAATCAGCCCCAGCATTTT. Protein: CASAYSNQPQHF.

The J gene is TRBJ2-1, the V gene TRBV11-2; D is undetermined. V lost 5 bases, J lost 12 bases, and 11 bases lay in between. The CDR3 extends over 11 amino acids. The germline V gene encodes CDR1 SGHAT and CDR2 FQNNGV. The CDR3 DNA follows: TGTGCCAGCAGCCCTACCGTCACGCAGTTCTTC. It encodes CASSPTVTQFF. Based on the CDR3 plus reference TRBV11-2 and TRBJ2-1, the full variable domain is EAGVAQSPRYKIIEKRQSVAFWCNPISGHATLYWYQQILGQGPKLLIQFQNNGVVDDSQLPKDRFSAERLKGVDSTLKIQPAKLEDSAVYLCASSPTVTQFFGPGTRLTVL.

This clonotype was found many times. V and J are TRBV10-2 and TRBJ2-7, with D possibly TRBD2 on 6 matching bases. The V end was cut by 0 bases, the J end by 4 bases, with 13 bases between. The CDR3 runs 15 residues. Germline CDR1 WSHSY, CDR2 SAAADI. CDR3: CASSESASRGYEQYF. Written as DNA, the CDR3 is TGCGCCAGCAGTGAGTCTGCTAGCCGGGGGTACGAGCAGTACTTC.